A single sample gave rise to the 20 T cell receptor beta chains below, sequenced in a study of blood T cells in healthy people across ages. Next came a second PCR, run for about 6 to 12 cycles, which used a sample-barcoded 5' primer along with a J-beta primer mix. Using its own MiXCR run on the 5' RACE reads, TCRdb lists one record per CDR3 protein. This sample has 600,000 to 800,000 distinct CDR3 sequences; over 40% occur once, and the top ten carry roughly 14%. Sequencing was done on a sample of blood. The source of these receptors is a woman of 80 years or more in good health.

This clonotype occurred a few times. J is TRBJ1-4 and V is TRBV10-3, with 9 bases fitting TRBD1. Per germline, CDR1 ENHRY and CDR2 SYGVKD. V was clipped by 3 bases and J by 0 bases; unmatched bases: 5. The length of the CDR3 is 17 residues. CDR3 amino acids: CAISDWGQGATNEKLFF. The CDR3, as DNA: TGTGCCATCAGTGACTGGGGACAGGGAGCAACTAATGAAAAACTGTTTTTT.

The chain joins TRBV7-2 to TRBJ1-3; 9 bases align to TRBD1. Germline V lookup: CDR1 SGHTA, CDR2 FQGNSA. Germline trimming cut 3 bases from V and 2 bases from J; bases unmatched to any gene: 8. The length of the CDR3 is 17 residues. The CDR3 spells CASSFTGGASPGNTIYF. The CDR3 nucleotides are TGTGCCAGCAGCTTCACAGGGGGCGCGAGCCCTGGAAACACCATATATTTT.

The J gene is TRBJ2-7, the V gene TRBV4-2, with TRBD2 matching 14 bases. The CDR3 loop spans 17 amino acids. In germline, CDR1 is LGHNA, CDR2 YNFKEQ. J gave up 7 bases and V 5 bases, and 13 bases lay outside the gene matches. CDR3 in amino acids: CASSETSGGASYNEQYF. The CDR3 DNA is TGTGCCAGCAGCGAGACTAGCGGGGGGGCCTCCTACAATGAGCAGTACTTC.

This clonotype was picked up a small number of times. V gene TRBV4-1 combines with J gene TRBJ2-2, with D unclear. Trimming cost V 0 bases and J 3 bases, with 8 bases left between them. Germline V gives CDR1 MGHRA, CDR2 YSYEKL. This CDR3 region has 15 residues. The CDR3 spells CASSQDRSYTGELFF. The CDR3, as DNA: TGCGCCAGCAGCCAAGATCGGAGCTACACCGGGGAGCTGTTTTTT.

This clonotype was counted a few times. J is TRBJ2-5 and V is TRBV24-1; the D gene is possibly TRBD1 (6 bases). V was trimmed by 4 bases and J by 5 bases, leaving 16 bases between them. Germline V lookup: CDR1 KGHDR, CDR2 SFDVKD. CDR3 size: 15 residues. The CDR3 spells CATSEGTGLGETQYF. As DNA, the CDR3 is TGTGCCACCAGTGAGGGTACAGGGCTGGGTGAGACCCAGTACTTC.

The V gene is TRBV4-3, the J gene TRBJ2-3; the match to TRBD1 covers 7 bases. The J segment lost 5 bases and the V segment lost 1 base, leaving 9 bases of the junction unmatched. The CDR3 is made up of 16 amino acids. Germline V lookup: CDR1 LGHNA, CDR2 YSLEER. CDR3 region: CASSQGDSPPRDTQYF. CDR3 nucleotide sequence: TGCGCCAGCAGCCAAGGGGACAGCCCCCCACGAGATACGCAGTATTTT.

This clonotype has ten or more counts. The V gene is TRBV4-1, the J gene TRBJ2-1, with D possibly TRBD1 on 5 matching bases. The CDR3 loop spans 14 amino acids. From germline, CDR1 is MGHRA and CDR2 YSYEKL. V lost 4 bases to trimming and J lost 7 bases, with 14 bases between them. Here the CDR3 reads CASSRKTVGNEQFF. The CDR3 nucleotides read TGCGCCAGCAGCCGCAAGACAGTGGGGAATGAGCAGTTCTTC.

V and J are TRBV27 and TRBJ2-3, with D possibly TRBD2 on 7 matching bases. Trimming took off 8 bases at V and 6 bases at J, with 12 bases between the two ends. CDR1 is MNHEY and CDR2 is SMNVEV in the germline V gene (reference sequence). CDR3 size: 12 residues. The CDR3 DNA sequence: TGTGCCAGCGGGGGGGCAGCGGATACGCAGTATTTT. It specifies CASGGAADTQYF.

The chain carries TRBV20-1 and TRBJ2-1; 10 bases agree with TRBD2. Germline CDR1 reads DFQATT; CDR2 reads SNEGSKA (reference sequence). J was trimmed by 7 bases and V by 3 bases; bases with no gene match: 6. This CDR3 has 14 amino acids. The CDR3 sequence is CSASYSGGKNEQFF. The CDR3 nucleotides are TGCAGTGCTAGTTATAGCGGGGGGAAAAATGAGCAGTTCTTC.

About this clonotype: A much larger clone lies a single base off, so this may be a read error. This chain connects TRBV9 to TRBJ2-7, with 7 bases identical to TRBD2. V shed 2 bases and J 7 bases; nucleotides not matched to a gene: 12. CDR1 SGDLS and CDR2 YYNGEE come from the germline V gene. The CDR3 spans 15 residues. CDR3 protein: CASSVRGGMSNEQYF. The CDR3 DNA is TGTGCCAGCAGCGTTCGCGGGGGAATGAGCAATGAGCAGTACTTC.

V usage is TRBV12-3 or TRBV12-4 and J usage is TRBJ1-4; D is undetermined. The CDR3 has 12 amino acids. V was cut by 3 bases and J by 13 bases, with 12 bases left in between. As DNA, the CDR3 is TGTGCCAGCAGTTTTGGTACGGATTCACTGTTTTTT. Protein sequence: CASSFGTDSLFF.

The gene calls are TRBV20-1 and TRBJ1-2, with 7 bases fitting TRBD1. V was pared by 2 bases and J by 3 bases, with 6 bases of the junction left unmatched. Germline assignment: CDR1 DFQATT and CDR2 SNEGSKA (reference sequence). The CDR3 loop spans 14 amino acids. The CDR3 region is CSARSGGSYYGYTF. DNA of the CDR3: TGCAGTGCTAGATCAGGGGGTTCTTACTATGGCTACACCTTC.

The gene calls are TRBV6-1 and TRBJ1-5; D is unresolved. The CDR3 is made up of 15 amino acids. V gave up 4 bases and J gave up 4 bases, with 14 bases separating them. CDR1 is MNHNS, CDR2 SASEGT, per germline. For the CDR3, the DNA is TGTGCCAGCAGTGCCCGGTCCGAGGGTAATCAGCCCCAGCATTTT. This encodes CASSARSEGNQPQHF.

This clonotype was observed a handful of times. The chain uses TRBV13 and TRBJ2-7; 9 bases map to TRBD1. V shed 5 bases and J 5 bases; nucleotides not matched to a gene: 7. Germline V gene lookup returns CDR1 PRHDT and CDR2 FYEKMQ (reference sequence). The CDR3 has 14 residues. The CDR3 spells CASSPPGQGNEQYF. Written as DNA, the CDR3 is TGTGCCAGCAGCCCCCCGGGACAGGGTAACGAGCAGTACTTC.

This rearrangement joins TRBV29-1 to TRBJ2-7, with D perhaps assigned TRBD1 or TRBD2 (5 bases each). The CDR3 totals 13 residues. Germline V lookup: CDR1 SQVTM, CDR2 ANQGSEA. V lost 2 bases to trimming and J lost 3 bases, with 11 bases between them. The CDR3 coding sequence is TGCAGCGTTGAAACTATGGGGGACTACGAGCAGTACTTC. Its translation is CSVETMGDYEQYF.

This chain connects TRBV24-1 to TRBJ2-1; 10 positions agree with TRBD2. Per the germline V gene, CDR1 is KGHDR and CDR2 is SFDVKD. Trimming removed 0 bases from V and 12 bases from J; junction bases left unmatched: 13. The CDR3 is 17 amino acids. The CDR3 coding sequence is TGTGCCACCAGTGATTTGCGCGCTAGCGGGAGCCGGAAGGGGCAGTTCTTC. This encodes CATSDLRASGSRKGQFF.

In this sample, this clonotype turned up once. The genes are TRBV20-1 and TRBJ2-3; D perhaps matches TRBD2 (5 bases). Germline CDR1 is DFQATT and CDR2 is SNEGSKA (reference sequence). Between the trimmed V and J ends, which lost 0 bases and 4 bases, there was a span of 14 bases. This CDR3 is built from 15 residues. CDR3 sequence: CSARDGGGISDTQYF. CDR3 DNA sequence: TGCAGTGCTAGAGATGGTGGAGGAATCTCAGATACGCAGTATTTT.

This chain links TRBV12-3 or TRBV12-4 with TRBJ1-4; maybe TRBD1 (6 bases). The CDR3 consists of 14 residues. V was cut by 6 bases and J by 6 bases, with 14 bases left in between. CDR3 amino acids: CASSYLGGDEKLFF. CDR3 in DNA: TGTGCCAGCAGCTATCTGGGGGGCGATGAAAAACTGTTTTTT.

This clonotype appeared a single time. V usage is TRBV20-1 and J usage is TRBJ1-2, with TRBD1 as a possible D gene (5 bases). CDR3 size: 15 residues. V lost 1 base and J lost 8, with 20 bases in between. The V gene's germline CDR1 is DFQATT and CDR2 SNEGSKA (reference sequence). The CDR3 reads CSARGGVTHEQGYTF. The CDR3 coding sequence is TGCAGTGCTAGAGGGGGGGTCACACACGAGCAGGGCTACACCTTC.

V usage is TRBV9 and J usage is TRBJ2-2; D unresolved. This CDR3 has 14 residues. CDR1 and CDR2 (germline): SGDLS, YYNGEE. The V end lost 4 bases, the J end lost 5 bases, and 12 bases lay between the germline ends. CDR3 bases: TGTGCCAGCAGCCCCCGTCCTGAAACCGGGGAGCTGTTTTTT. It specifies CASSPRPETGELFF.